This T cell receptor beta chain is drawn from a study of blood T cells in healthy people across ages. Per germline, CDR1 MNHEY and CDR2 SVGAGI. The CDR3 has 11 amino acids. The junction had 3 bases not matched to a gene; V was cut back by 7 bases and J by 6 bases. Combining a sample-barcoded 5' primer with a J-beta primer mix, a second PCR ran for about 7 to 11 cycles. TCRdb ran MiXCR on the 5' RACE reads and lists one entry per CDR3 protein. The table lists approximately 810,000 distinct CDR3 sequences, under 35% of them singletons. This clonotype came up many times. This clonotype originated in a woman aged 80 or over in good health. Sequenced material: blood. The chain joins TRBV6-5 to TRBJ2-7; 7 bases map to TRBD1. CDR3 protein: CASMRGLEQYF. The CDR3 bases are TGTGCCAGCATGAGGGGGCTCGAGCAGTACTTC.